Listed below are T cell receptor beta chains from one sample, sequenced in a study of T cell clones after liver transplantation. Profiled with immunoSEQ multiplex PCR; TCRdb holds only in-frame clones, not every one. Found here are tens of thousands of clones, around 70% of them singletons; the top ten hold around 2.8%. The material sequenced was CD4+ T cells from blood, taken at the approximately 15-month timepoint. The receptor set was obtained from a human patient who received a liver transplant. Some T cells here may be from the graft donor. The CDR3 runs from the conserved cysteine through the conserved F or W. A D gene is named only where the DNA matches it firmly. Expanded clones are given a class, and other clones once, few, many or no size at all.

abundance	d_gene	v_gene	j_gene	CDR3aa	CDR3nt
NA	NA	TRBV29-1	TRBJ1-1	CSVGGTEAFF	TGCAGCGTTGGCGGAACTGAAGCTTTCTTT
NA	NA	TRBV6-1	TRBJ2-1	CASIGGVNEQFF	TGTGCCAGCATCGGCGGGGTCAATGAGCAGTTCTTC
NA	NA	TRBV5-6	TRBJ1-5	CASSSLGGGVQPQHF	TGTGCCAGCAGCAGCTTAGGGGGTGGCGTTCAGCCCCAGCATTTT
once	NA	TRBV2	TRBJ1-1	CASSDRDIAPEAFF	TGTGCCAGCAGCGACCGGGACATAGCGCCCGAAGCTTTCTTT
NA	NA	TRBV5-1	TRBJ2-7	CASSRDGSPYEQYF	TGCGCCAGCAGCCGGGACGGAAGTCCCTACGAGCAGTACTTC
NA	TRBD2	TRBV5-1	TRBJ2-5	CASSLVEGGPKETQYF	TGCGCCAGCAGCTTGGTAGAGGGAGGGCCGAAAGAGACCCAGTACTTC
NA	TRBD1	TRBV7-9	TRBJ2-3	CASSSGQGAVDTQYF	TGTGCCAGCAGCTCCGGACAGGGGGCGGTGGATACGCAGTATTTT
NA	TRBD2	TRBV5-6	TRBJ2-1	CASSLARLGLAHLNEQFF	TGTGCCAGCAGCTTGGCCAGATTAGGACTAGCGCACCTCAATGAGCAGTTCTTC
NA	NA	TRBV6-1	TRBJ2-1	CASSETQGRNEQFF	TGTGCCAGCAGTGAAACGCAGGGAAGGAATGAGCAGTTCTTC
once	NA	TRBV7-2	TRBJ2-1	CASRSPGESYNEQFF	TGTGCCAGCAGATCTCCGGGGGAGAGCTACAATGAGCAGTTCTTC
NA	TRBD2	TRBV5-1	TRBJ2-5	CASSPSGLAGVETQYF	TGCGCCAGCAGCCCGTCTGGACTAGCGGGGGTTGAGACCCAGTACTTC
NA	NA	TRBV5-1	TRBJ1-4	CASSTGAGFEKLFF	TGCGCCAGCAGCACGGGGGCAGGGTTTGAAAAACTGTTTTTT
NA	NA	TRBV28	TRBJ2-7	CASSSPGAVVYEQYF	TGTGCCAGCAGTTCTCCGGGGGCCGTAGTGTACGAGCAGTACTTC
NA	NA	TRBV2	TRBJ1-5	CASSDRSNQPQHF	TGTGCCAGCAGTGACAGATCCAATCAGCCCCAGCATTTT
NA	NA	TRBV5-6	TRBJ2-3	CASSLGQRTDTQYF	TGTGCCAGCAGCTTGGGACAGCGCACAGATACGCAGTATTTT
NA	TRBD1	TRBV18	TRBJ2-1	CASSQATGAVLNEQFF	TGTGCCAGCTCACAAGCGACAGGGGCTGTTCTCAATGAGCAGTTCTTC
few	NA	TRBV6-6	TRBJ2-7	CASTNSRVNSYEQYF	TGTGCCAGCACCAACTCCCGGGTGAACTCCTACGAGCAGTACTTC
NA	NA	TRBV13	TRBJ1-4	CASSLGEKLFF	TGTGCCAGCAGCTTAGGTGAAAAACTGTTTTTT
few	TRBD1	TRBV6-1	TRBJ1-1	CASSEAGQGADEAFF	TGTGCCAGCAGTGAAGCGGGACAGGGGGCGGATGAAGCTTTCTTT
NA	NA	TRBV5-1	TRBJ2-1	CASSAQVNNEQFF	TGCGCCAGCAGCGCCCAAGTAAACAATGAGCAGTTCTTC
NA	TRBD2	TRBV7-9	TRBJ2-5	CASSLTSGSYETQYF	TGTGCCAGCAGCTTAACTAGCGGGAGTTATGAGACCCAGTACTTC
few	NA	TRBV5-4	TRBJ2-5	CASSLAGTSQETQYF	TGTGCCAGCAGCTTGGCCGGGACTTCCCAAGAGACCCAGTACTTC
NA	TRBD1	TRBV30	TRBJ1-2	CAWSVSMTGGGGYTF	TGTGCCTGGAGTGTTTCGATGACAGGGGGCGGTGGCTACACCTTC
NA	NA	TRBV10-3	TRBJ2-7	CAISESNAQYF	TGTGCCATCAGTGAGTCTAACGCCCAGTACTTC
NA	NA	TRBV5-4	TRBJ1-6	CASRIRGSSYNSPLHF	TGTGCCAGCAGGATCAGGGGAAGCTCCTATAATTCACCCCTCCACTTT
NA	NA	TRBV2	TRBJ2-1	CASSEDRSTSGEQFF	TGTGCCAGCAGTGAAGACCGTTCGACTTCAGGTGAGCAGTTCTTC
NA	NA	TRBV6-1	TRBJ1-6	CASSGQPKGNSPLHF	TGTGCCAGCAGTGGACAACCTAAGGGGAATTCACCCCTCCACTTT
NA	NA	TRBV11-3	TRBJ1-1	CASSSGTEAFF	TGTGCCAGCAGCTCAGGCACTGAAGCTTTCTTT
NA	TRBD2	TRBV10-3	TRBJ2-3	CAISDGRVAGGNTDTQYF	TGTGCCATCAGTGATGGTAGAGTAGCGGGAGGGAATACAGATACGCAGTATTTT
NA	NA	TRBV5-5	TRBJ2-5	CASSLIFGETQYF	TGTGCCAGCAGCTTGATTTTTGGGGAGACCCAGTACTTC